Reported below is one T cell receptor (beta chain). Its specificity is unknown. The data were obtained in a study of T cell repertoires in cytomegalovirus infection. Whole-study context: Public TCR beta signatures were indicative of both CMV infection and a matching HLA type. Study conclusions and caveats: HLA-C-restricted, CMV-specific TCR beta clonotypes were dominant ex vivo.

TCRdb re-derived calls from the reads in MiXCR, one entry per CDR3 protein. The repertoire holds 150,000 to 200,000 distinct CDR3 sequences, approximately 20% seen once, with 2.5% to 3% in the top ten. Germline V gives CDR1 DFQATT, CDR2 SNEGSKA (reference sequence). CDR3 length equals 15 residues. Trimming removed 4 bases at V and 1 base at J, with 14 bases between. The chain couples TRBV20-1 to TRBJ2-1; either TRBD1 or TRBD2 may supply D (5 bases each). The origin of this receptor is a human donor in good health (CMV status not recorded). Some clones in this sample may be carry-over from other donors' samples. Source material: PBMCs. CDR3 DNA: TGCAGTGCTAACCTGGTGTGGGGGTCCTACAATGAGCAGTTCTTC. This encodes CSANLVWGSYNEQFF.